This T cell receptor beta chain was identified during a study of cytomegalovirus exposure and HLA in healthy donors. As for the study in general: Earlier results showed 117 million unique TCR beta sequences derived from approximately 180 million T cells.

Notes on the study in general: The study listed about 150 cytomegalovirus-associated TCR beta chains.

Per germline, CDR1 SGHTA and CDR2 FQGNSA. This CDR3 comprises 14 residues. Deletions cut 1 base from V and 2 bases from J, with 9 bases between. PCR involved 60 Vbeta and 13 Jbeta primers. Repertoires were generated with immunoSEQ multiplex PCR, while TCRdb's copy carries only in-frame clones and drops some. The sample lists 150,000 to 200,000 clones, roughly 77% occurring once. With regard to this clone: Its antigen is currently unknown.

Sequencing was carried out using PBMCs. The chain combines TRBV7-2 with TRBJ2-7, with D tentatively TRBD2 (7 bases). This clonotype originated in a woman aged 18-29 years in good health and CMV-seronegative. The CDR3 coding sequence is TGTGCCAGCAGCTTAGACGGGGGGCCCTACGAGCAGTACTTC. This codes for CASSLDGGPYEQYF.